The present TCR beta chain was sequenced within a study of neurological immune-mediated disorders. V was clipped by 2 bases and J by 6 bases; unmatched bases: 7. Germline CDR1 and CDR2: SGHRS and YFSETQ. This CDR3 is 15 amino acids long. cDNA was made by 5'RACE with 10-nucleotide random UMIs. TCRdb called the 5' RACE reads again in MiXCR, with one record for every CDR3 protein. The sample lists some 16,000 distinct CDR3 sequences; 8.5% to 10% were seen once. Study-level findings and limits: Private repertoires in all groups were suggested by the finding that expanded clones across subjects shared no CDR3 amino acid sequences. Levels of TCR clonal expansion peaked in HTLV-1-associated myelopathy and reached their lowest in multiple sclerosis, under those of healthy controls.

In regard to this clonotype: Antigen unknown.

Material for sequencing was CD8+ T cells from blood. The chain joins TRBV5-1 to TRBJ2-3; TRBD2 matches 9 bases. This TCR was sampled from a man aged 45-65 years in good health. Here the CDR3 DNA reads TGCGCCAGCAGCTTCTCCGAGACTAGCGGTGATACGCAGTATTTT. This codes for CASSFSETSGDTQYF.